This T cell receptor beta chain was found in a study of beta chain features in type 1 diabetes (dated by TCRdb to the late 2010s). Looking at the study overall: No differences in mean age, gender distribution, total cell number or subset yield were found between patients and healthy donors. In the study, recently diagnosed type 1 diabetes patients and matched healthy donors were compared on the TCRB repertoires of their sorted circulating CD4+ T cell subsets. Naive and central memory subsets were obtained from all 30 or so donors, but regulatory and stem cell-like memory subsets were isolated from only 8 patients and roughly 8 healthy donors. A total of 107,917,701 sorted cells were examined across all samples, and a strong correlation was observed between cell number per subset and RNA yield.

All of the isolated RNA was reverse transcribed with the High Capacity cDNA Reverse Transcription Kit, so expressed TCRB transcripts were sequenced. Deep immunoSEQ sequencing was applied to naive, central memory and regulatory T cell samples, giving an average of approximately 4 million total reads per sample. Sorted cells were lysed in RLT buffer and RNA was extracted with DNase-treated RNeasy Micro or Mini kits, depending on cell number. To prevent cross-contamination, every cell subset was processed on its own, while patient and healthy donor samples were processed together. The immunoSEQ multiplex PCR was used to amplify TCRB sequences from cDNA, generating 87-bp fragments that spanned the CDR3 region. The amplicons were sequenced using the Illumina HiSeq platform. Regarding the original processing steps: PCR bias was corrected computationally using synthetic template baselines, and reads within Hamming distance 2 were collapsed, with unmergeable singletons discarded. Reads were aligned to IMGT to assign V, D and J genes, CDR3 length, and insertions or deletions at six rearrangement sites. Within each subset, clonotype counts were normalized to sorted cell number, after which true diversity and Gini coefficients were computed with the tcR R package. Repertoire sharing was quantified using the overlap coefficient calculated on TCRB nucleotide sequences. The clones in this table, taken by TCRdb from immuneACCESS, are in-frame only. Not every clone is retained; where verified, under half of the shortfall comes from an unresolved V gene, and the cause of the rest is unknown. For V, J and clone size, that table is used; D and trimming come from the DNA. This sample lists 300,000 to 350,000 clones; around 9.3% were detected once. The top ten constitute roughly 1% of the sample.

This clone was seen at least ten times. The clone's antigen remains unknown. No qualities accompany the bases; no much larger clone lies one base away. The germline V gene (reference sequence) specifies LNHDA as CDR1 and SQIVND as CDR2. The CDR3 starts with the cysteine, ends with the phenylalanine, and has 14 residues. CDR3 DNA is the only sequence kept; it has 42 bases, read in frame from the first base. V is clipped by 7 bases and J by 5 bases, and the sequence between their germline boundaries is 18 bases long. What the authors observed across the whole study: Naive, central memory and regulatory TCRB repertoires appeared to be more similar among patients than among healthy donors. Because the HLA sub-analyses included only small numbers of individuals, any influence of HLA type on TCRB rearrangement was left unresolved. Because cDNA was sequenced instead of genomic DNA, highly expressing activated cells could be over-represented, though the groups showed no difference in activation or CD3 levels. Shorter templates might have been favored by PCR, but patient and control samples were amplified and corrected together, so both groups would have been affected equally by any skew. A moderate but significant shortening of TCRB CDR3 length was observed in type 1 diabetes patients in all four CD4+ subsets. At VDJ recombination sites, type 1 diabetes patients had fewer insertions and more deleted nucleotides, which implies abnormalities in thymic rearrangement.

From each donor, a single peripheral blood sample of approximately 120 mL on average was drawn into heparinised tubes. A BD FACSAria II and a panel including CD45RO, CCR7, CD25, CD127, CD95 and CD27 were used to sort naive, central memory, regulatory and stem cell-like memory CD4+ T cells. Purity was above 95% for every sorted population. PBMCs were isolated immediately by Lymphoprep density gradient centrifugation and stained directly without culture. Samples were stained and sorted in pairs, with one healthy donor and one patient per experiment, so that batch effects were minimized. The sequence joins TRBV19 to TRBJ2-7, with the D segment identity uncertain. The receptor was derived from a man aged 30-40 years with type 1 diabetes. Sequenced sample: central memory CD4+ T cells from blood. DNA sequence: TGTGCCAGTACCACCCAAGGGAATCCGGACGAGCAGTACTTC. Its coded protein is CASTTQGNPDEQYF.